One sample yielded the 16 T cell receptor beta chains listed below, sequenced in a study of cytomegalovirus exposure and HLA in healthy donors. Primers for the PCR totalled 60 Vbeta and 13 Jbeta. Assay used: immunoSEQ multiplex PCR; TCRdb lists only in-frame clones, some missing. The sample table sets out 110,000 to 150,000 clones. The sample comprised PBMCs. The receptors stem from a woman younger than 35 in good health and CMV-seronegative.

The J gene is TRBJ1-4, the V gene TRBV19; TRBD1 is a possible D gene (5 bases). Deletions cut 9 bases from V and 8 bases from J, with 16 bases between. This CDR3 comprises 13 residues. CDR1 LNHDA and CDR2 SQIVND come from the germline V gene (reference sequence). The CDR3 here is CARSQGPPEKLFF. DNA of the CDR3: TGTGCCAGGTCGCAGGGCCCACCAGAAAAACTGTTTTTT.

The chain employs TRBV7-6 and TRBJ2-7, with D possibly being TRBD2 (6 bases). V dropped 5 bases and J dropped 0 bases, with 14 bases sitting between them. Germline V gives CDR1 SGHVS, CDR2 FNYEAQ. This CDR3 is built from 15 residues. The CDR3 loop is CASSLGAEGSYEQYF. The CDR3, as DNA: TGTGCCAGCAGCCTTGGGGCGGAGGGCTCCTACGAGCAGTACTTC.

This chain links TRBV30 with TRBJ1-5; a weak D match, TRBD1 (5 bases). The germline V gene has CDR1 GTSNPN and CDR2 SVGIG (reference sequence). V gave up 1 base and J gave up 4 bases, with 8 bases separating them. CDR3 size: 13 residues. The CDR3 region is CAWSASGNQPQHF. As DNA, the CDR3 is TGTGCCTGGAGTGCCTCAGGGAATCAGCCCCAGCATTTT.

J is TRBJ2-7 and V is TRBV19; TRBD2 matches at 8 bases. This CDR3 is 15 amino acids long. Germline CDR1 and CDR2: LNHDA and SQIVND (reference sequence). The V and J ends lost 6 bases and 0 bases, in that order; junction bases with no gene match: 7. DNA of the CDR3: TGTGCCAGTAGATCCCGAGCGGGAGACTCCTACGAGCAGTACTTC. Its protein product is CASRSRAGDSYEQYF.

The V call is TRBV29-1, the J call TRBJ1-1, with no clear D. Deletions cut 6 bases from V and 1 base from J, with 12 bases between. This CDR3 contains 13 residues. Germline V lookup: CDR1 SQVTM, CDR2 ANQGSEA. CDR3 nucleotide sequence: TGCAGCGTCTCTCTAGACGGGAACACTGAAGCTTTCTTT. It encodes CSVSLDGNTEAFF.

V is TRBV4-1 and J is TRBJ1-5; D unresolved. Germline CDR1 is MGHRA and CDR2 is YSYEKL. The CDR3 loop spans 16 amino acids. Trimming cost V 2 bases and J 4 bases, with 15 bases left between them. The CDR3 DNA reads as TGCGCCAGCAGCCAATCTCGCGACTTACCAAATCAGCCCCAGCATTTT. This encodes CASSQSRDLPNQPQHF.

The rearrangement links TRBV2 to TRBJ1-2, with 7 bases aligning to TRBD1. This CDR3 is built from 17 residues. Germline V CDR1 and CDR2: SNHLY, FYNNEI. Trimming at V came to 1 base and at J to 3 bases, leaving 11 bases not matched to a gene. The CDR3 DNA sequence: TGTGCCAGCAGTGAAGAAATTGGGGACAGTCCTTACTATGGCTACACCTTC. Translating gives CASSEEIGDSPYYGYTF.

The rearrangement uses TRBV18 and TRBJ1-1, with D unclear. Germline V gene lookup returns CDR1 KGHSH and CDR2 LQKENI. V lost 2 bases, J lost 8 bases, and 12 bases lay in between. The CDR3 spans 13 residues. As DNA, the CDR3 is TGTGCCAGCTCACCAACAACTACCGTCGAAGCTTTCTTT. Translating it yields CASSPTTTVEAFF.

The gene calls are TRBV9 and TRBJ2-5; D is possibly TRBD2 (8 bases). The length of the CDR3 is 15 residues. Trimming took off 4 bases at V and 4 bases at J, with 17 bases between the two ends. CDR1 and CDR2 (germline): SGDLS, YYNGEE. The CDR3 coding sequence is TGTGCCAGCAGCCTCCGGGAGGGGGCCATAGAGACCCAGTACTTC. Translated: CASSLREGAIETQYF.

The gene calls are TRBV19 and TRBJ2-7; no reliable D call. The CDR3 is made up of 14 amino acids. Germline assignment: CDR1 LNHDA and CDR2 SQIVND (reference sequence). Deletions cut 3 bases from V and 6 bases from J, with 15 bases between. The CDR3 protein is CASSMHSSDSEQYF. Written as DNA, the CDR3 is TGTGCCAGTAGTATGCACTCCTCCGACTCCGAGCAGTACTTC.

The V gene is TRBV4-3, the J gene TRBJ2-1; the match to TRBD2 covers 8 bases. Germline-derived CDR1 and CDR2 are LGHNA and YSLEER. The trim removed 0 bases at V and 8 bases at J, leaving 9 bases unmatched. The CDR3 is 16 amino acids. The CDR3 region is CASSQESGLVIDEQFF. The DNA of the CDR3 is TGCGCCAGCAGCCAAGAGTCGGGACTAGTTATCGATGAGCAGTTCTTC.

The rearrangement uses TRBV7-9 and TRBJ1-6; maybe TRBD1 (6 bases). Trimming removed 4 bases at V and 12 bases at J, with 7 bases between. CDR3 size: 11 residues. Germline V lookup: CDR1 SEHNR, CDR2 FQNEAQ (reference sequence). CDR3 region: CASSSGEPLHF. CDR3 in DNA: TGTGCCAGCAGCTCAGGGGAACCCCTCCACTTT.

The CDR3 DNA follows: TGTGCCAGCAGCCTTCGGGTGGCGGGAGAAGAGACCCAGTACTTC. Its protein is CASSLRVAGEETQYF. The genes are TRBV9 and TRBJ2-5; TRBD2 matches at 7 bases. V shed 4 bases and J 3 bases; nucleotides not matched to a gene: 9. This CDR3 contains 15 residues. Germline CDR1 SGDLS, CDR2 YYNGEE. Using reference TRBV9 and TRBJ2-5 for the parts outside the CDR3, the full variable domain is DSGVTQTPKHLITATGQRVTLRCSPRSGDLSVYWYQQSLDQGLQFLIQYYNGEERAKGNILERFSAQQFPDLHSELNLSSLELGDSALYFCASSLRVAGEETQYFGPGTRLLVL.

The chain uses TRBV11-1 and TRBJ2-1; maybe TRBD2 (6 bases). Germline V gene lookup returns CDR1 SGHAT and CDR2 FQDESV (reference sequence). The CDR3 sequence is 17 residues long. V lost 2 bases, J lost 5 bases, and 19 bases lay in between. The CDR3 DNA reads as TGTGCCAGCAGCTTACGGTTAGCGGACCACCGACACAATGAGCAGTTCTTC. This codes for CASSLRLADHRHNEQFF.

The chain is built from TRBV19 and TRBJ2-2; 12 bases map to TRBD2. J was trimmed by 7 bases and V by 4 bases; bases with no gene match: 16. CDR3 length: 19 residues. CDR1 and CDR2 from the germline V gene are LNHDA and SQIVND (reference sequence). The CDR3 region has the DNA TGTGCCAGTAGTACCTTACCTCCTCTAGCGGGAGGGCCGGGCGGGGAGCTGTTTTTT. Its translation is CASSTLPPLAGGPGGELFF.

For this clone: Sequence at one end of the junction differs from germline and may be a read error. The rearrangement links TRBV5-6 to TRBJ2-1; 7 nucleotides line up with TRBD2. The CDR3 is 11 amino acids. The germline gives CDR1 SGHDT, CDR2 YYEEEE. CDR3 protein: CASSFGGVLLF. CDR3 coding DNA: TGTGCCAGCAGCTTTGGGGGGGTACTGCTCTTC.